The source of this TCR beta chain is a study of blood T cell repertoires in COVID-19. The wider study: Acute and convalescent COVID-19 samples came from the United States, Italy and Spain.

Germline V gene sequence: CDR1 MNHNS, CDR2 SASEGT. Trimming at V came to 3 bases and at J to 2 bases, leaving 9 bases not matched to a gene. The CDR3 sequence is 16 residues long. Original handling: The assay estimated nucleated cells by amplifying reference gene primers. Produced via immunoSEQ multiplex PCR; TCRdb's table is partial and in-frame only. V and J calls and clone size come straight from that table; D and trimming were deduced from the DNA. The sample lists roughly 250,000 clones, 87% seen once, with around 6.9% in the top ten. The sequenced material came from peripheral blood. The V and J genes are TRBV6-1 and TRBJ1-1; 7 nucleotides match TRBD1. The sequence was obtained from a man aged 55 to 70 who had recovered from COVID-19. CDR3 region: CASSELYRGSNTEAFF. CDR3 DNA sequence: TGTGCCAGCAGTGAGCTCTACAGGGGCAGTAACACTGAAGCTTTCTTT.